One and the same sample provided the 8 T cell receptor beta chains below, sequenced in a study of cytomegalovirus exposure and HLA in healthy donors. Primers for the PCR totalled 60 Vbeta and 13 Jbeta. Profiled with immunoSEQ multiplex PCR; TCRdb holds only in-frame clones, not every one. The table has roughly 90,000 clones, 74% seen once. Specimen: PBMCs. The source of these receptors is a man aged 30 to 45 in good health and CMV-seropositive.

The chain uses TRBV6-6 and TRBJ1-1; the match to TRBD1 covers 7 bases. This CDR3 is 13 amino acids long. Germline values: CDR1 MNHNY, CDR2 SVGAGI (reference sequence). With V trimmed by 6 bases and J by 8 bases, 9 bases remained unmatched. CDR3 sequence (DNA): TGTGCCAGCAGCATAGACCGGACAGGAGAAGCTTTCTTT. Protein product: CASSIDRTGEAFF.

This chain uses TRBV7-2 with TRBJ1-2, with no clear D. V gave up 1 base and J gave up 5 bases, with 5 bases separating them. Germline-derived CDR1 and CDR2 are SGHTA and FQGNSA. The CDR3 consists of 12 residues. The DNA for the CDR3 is TGTGCCAGCAGCTTAGTACATTATGGCTACACCTTC. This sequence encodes CASSLVHYGYTF. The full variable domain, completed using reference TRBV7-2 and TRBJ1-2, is GAGVSQSPSNKVTEKGKDVELRCDPISGHTALYWYRQSLGQGLEFLIYFQGNSAPDKSGLPSDRFSAERTGGSVSTLTIQRTQQEDSAVYLCASSLVHYGYTFGSGTRLTVV.

CDR3 nucleotides: TGTGCCAGCAGCTTCAAAGAGCAAGAGACCCAGTACTTC. Amino acid sequence: CASSFKEQETQYF. This rearrangement joins TRBV5-6 to TRBJ2-5; D gene uncertain. Germline V gives CDR1 SGHDT, CDR2 YYEEEE. The V and J ends lost 2 bases and 2 bases respectively, with 7 bases between them. The CDR3 sequence is 13 residues long. Full variable domain (missing parts from reference TRBV5-6 and TRBJ2-5): DAGVTQSPTHLIKTRGQQVTLRCSPKSGHDTVSWYQQALGQGPQFIFQYYEEEERQRGNFPDRFSGHQFPNYSSELNVNALLLGDSALYLCASSFKEQETQYFGPGTRLLVL.

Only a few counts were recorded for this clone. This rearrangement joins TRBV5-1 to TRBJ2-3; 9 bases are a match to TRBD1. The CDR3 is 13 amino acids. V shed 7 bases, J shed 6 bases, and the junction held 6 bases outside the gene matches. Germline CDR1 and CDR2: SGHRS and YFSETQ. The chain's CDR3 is CASFGQGRDTQYF. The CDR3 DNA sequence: TGCGCCAGCTTTGGACAGGGGAGGGATACGCAGTATTTT.

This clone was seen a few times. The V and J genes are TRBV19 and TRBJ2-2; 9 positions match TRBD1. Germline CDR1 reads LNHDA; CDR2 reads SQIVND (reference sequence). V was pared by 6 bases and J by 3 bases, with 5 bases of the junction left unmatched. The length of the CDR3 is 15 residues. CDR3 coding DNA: TGTGCCAGTAGGGGGACAGGGAGCGACACCGGGGAGCTGTTTTTT. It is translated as CASRGTGSDTGELFF.

The CDR3 here is CASSLSTGGRGNQPQHF. The DNA for the CDR3 is TGTGCCAGCAGCTTGTCGACAGGGGGCCGGGGCAATCAGCCCCAGCATTTT. This chain links TRBV5-4 with TRBJ1-5; TRBD1 agrees at 10 bases. The CDR3 is made up of 17 amino acids. With V trimmed by 1 base and J by 2 bases, 6 bases remained unmatched. CDR1 is SGHNT and CDR2 is YYREEE in the germline V gene (reference sequence).

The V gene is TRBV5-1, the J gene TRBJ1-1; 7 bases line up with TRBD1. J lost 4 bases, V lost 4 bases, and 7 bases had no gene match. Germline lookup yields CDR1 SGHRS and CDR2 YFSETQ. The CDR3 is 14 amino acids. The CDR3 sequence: CASSQRQGGTEAFF. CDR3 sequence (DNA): TGCGCCAGCAGCCAAAGACAGGGAGGCACTGAAGCTTTCTTT.

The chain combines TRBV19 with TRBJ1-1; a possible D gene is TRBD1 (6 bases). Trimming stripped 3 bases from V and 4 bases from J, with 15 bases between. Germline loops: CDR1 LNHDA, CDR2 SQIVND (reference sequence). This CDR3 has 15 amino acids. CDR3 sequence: CASSMSGHPITEAFF. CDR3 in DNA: TGTGCCAGTAGTATGTCGGGACACCCTATCACTGAAGCTTTCTTT.